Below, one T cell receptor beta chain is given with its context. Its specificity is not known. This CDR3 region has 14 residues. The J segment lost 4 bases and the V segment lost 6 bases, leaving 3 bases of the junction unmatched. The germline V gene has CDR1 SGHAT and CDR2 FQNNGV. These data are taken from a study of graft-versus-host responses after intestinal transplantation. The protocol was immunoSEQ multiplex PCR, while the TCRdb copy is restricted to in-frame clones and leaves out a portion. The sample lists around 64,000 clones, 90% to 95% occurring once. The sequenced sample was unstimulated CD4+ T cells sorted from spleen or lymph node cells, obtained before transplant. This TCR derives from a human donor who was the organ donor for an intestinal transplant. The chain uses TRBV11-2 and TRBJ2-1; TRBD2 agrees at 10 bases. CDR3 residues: CASRRLAGYNEQFF. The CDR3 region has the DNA TGTGCCAGCAGACGACTAGCGGGTTACAATGAGCAGTTCTTC.